One sample yielded the 17 T cell receptor beta chains listed below, sequenced in a study of early stage breast cancer tumors. Profiling relied on immunoSEQ multiplex PCR, and the TCRdb table lists in-frame clones only, not all of them. This table has tens of thousands of clones, 65% to 80% appearing once. The material sequenced was blood. These receptors originate from a person in their thirties with breast cancer.

This clone was picked up one time. The J gene is TRBJ2-1, the V gene TRBV28, with 9 bases that match TRBD1. Looked up from germline, CDR1 is MDHEN and CDR2 is SYDVKM. V trimming: 5 bases; J trimming: 4 bases; junction bases outside the gene matches: 6. This CDR3 comprises 15 residues. CDR3 in amino acids: CASSLPGQGYNEQFF. Written as DNA, the CDR3 is TGTGCCAGCAGTCTGCCGGGACAGGGTTACAATGAGCAGTTCTTC.

The chain employs TRBV4-2 and TRBJ2-3, with 7 bases lining up with TRBD2. The CDR3 consists of 17 residues. CDR1 and CDR2 (germline): LGHNA, YNFKEQ. Trimming at V came to 1 base and at J to 2 bases, leaving 9 bases not matched to a gene. The CDR3 nucleotides read TGTGCCAGCAGCCAAGGTCCGCGGGGGACCTACACAGATACGCAGTATTTT. Protein: CASSQGPRGTYTDTQYF.

The table lists this clone with a few counts. This chain links TRBV6-5 with TRBJ1-4; D gene ambiguous. The V end lost 0 bases, the J end lost 14 bases, and 19 bases lay between the germline ends. This CDR3 is built from 15 residues. Germline V gene lookup returns CDR1 MNHEY and CDR2 SVGAGI. CDR3 nucleotide sequence: TGTGCCAGCAGTTACTCAACCGCCGCAGCTTCGGGGCTGTTTTTT. This codes for CASSYSTAAASGLFF.

The V and J genes are TRBV6-5 and TRBJ2-1, with D perhaps assigned TRBD1 or TRBD2 (5 bases each). The CDR3 runs to 13 residues. V was pared by 6 bases and J by 14 bases, with 20 bases between. Germline loops: CDR1 MNHEY, CDR2 SVGAGI. DNA of the CDR3: TGTGCCAGCAGGGCTAGCCGGGGCCTTAGGGAGTTCTTC. It codes for CASRASRGLREFF.

This chain uses TRBV11-1 with TRBJ2-7; 7 bases line up with TRBD2. The J segment lost 0 bases and the V segment lost 6 bases, leaving 5 bases of the junction unmatched. Germline V lookup: CDR1 SGHAT, CDR2 FQDESV (reference sequence). The CDR3 is 14 residues long. The CDR3 DNA reads TGTGCCAGCAGGTCCGAGCGGGGCTCCTACGAGCAGTACTTC. It yields the protein CASRSERGSYEQYF.

The CDR3 DNA follows: TGTGCCAGCAGCTATCACATAGCGGGAGGAGGGTCCTACGAGCAGTACTTC. Translated: CASSYHIAGGGSYEQYF. The gene calls are TRBV7-8 and TRBJ2-5, with 10 positions matching TRBD2. TRBJ2-7 explains the end of the DNA better; the J call may be wrong. The germline CDR1 and CDR2 sequences are SGHVS and FQNEAQ. CDR3 length: 17 residues.

This clone was seen a few times. The chain combines TRBV7-7 with TRBJ2-2, with a possible D match to TRBD1 (5 bases). The CDR3 runs 15 residues. Trimming removed 2 bases at V and 7 bases at J, with 14 bases between. The V gene's germline CDR1 is SSHAT and CDR2 FNYEAQ (reference sequence). CDR3 protein: CASSLTGVQGGELFF. For the CDR3, the DNA is TGTGCCAGCAGCTTAACCGGTGTTCAGGGCGGGGAGCTGTTTTTT.

CDR3 sequence (DNA): TGTGCCAGTAGTATGGGGCGCGGGGTCACCGGGGAGCTGTTTTTT. Its translation is CASSMGRGVTGELFF. The chain is built from TRBV19 and TRBJ2-2, with D possibly being TRBD2 (6 bases). Germline CDR1 reads LNHDA; CDR2 reads SQIVND (reference sequence). CDR3 length: 15 amino acids. V lost 3 bases and J 4 bases, leaving 12 bases between the germline ends.

The V and J genes are TRBV10-2 and TRBJ1-2; 8 bases are a match to TRBD1. Germline trimming cut 4 bases from V and 0 bases from J; bases unmatched to any gene: 4. This CDR3 is 15 amino acids long. The germline V gene has CDR1 WSHSY and CDR2 SAAADI. CDR3 sequence (DNA): TGCGCCAGCAGTGGACAGGGGTCAGCTAACTATGGCTACACCTTC. Translated: CASSGQGSANYGYTF.

This clone was observed a handful of times. V and J are TRBV6-6 and TRBJ2-3, with 10 positions matching TRBD1. Germline V CDR1 and CDR2: MNHNY, SVGAGI (reference sequence). The CDR3 length is 16 residues. V dropped 6 bases and J dropped 5; count of bases not matched to a gene: 11. The CDR3 nucleotides read TGTGCCAGCAGCGCCAGGGGACAGGGGCGGATAGATACGCAGTATTTT. Translating it yields CASSARGQGRIDTQYF.

This clone turned up a few times. The chain recombines TRBV2 with TRBJ2-7; no clear D gene. The V and J ends lost 8 bases and 3 bases respectively, with 14 bases between them. The germline CDR1 and CDR2 sequences are SNHLY and FYNNEI. The CDR3 spans 13 residues. Written as DNA, the CDR3 is TGTGCCAGCGGGCGGACCTATAGCTACGAGCAGTACTTC. Translated: CASGRTYSYEQYF.

V and J are TRBV19 and TRBJ1-1, with D hard to call. There are 15 residues in the CDR3. Germline CDR1 LNHDA, CDR2 SQIVND (reference sequence). V was cut by 3 bases and J by 3 bases, with 14 bases left in between. CDR3 residues: CASSIFQPRDTEAFF. CDR3 nucleotide sequence: TGTGCCAGTAGTATTTTCCAGCCCCGGGACACTGAAGCTTTCTTT. The full variable domain, completed using reference TRBV19 and TRBJ1-1, is DGGITQSPKYLFRKEGQNVTLSCEQNLNHDAMYWYRQDPGQGLRLIYYSQIVNDFQKGDIAEGYSVSREKKESFPLTVTSAQKNPTAFYLCASSIFQPRDTEAFFGQGTRLTVV.

This sequence joins TRBV15 and TRBJ2-7; TRBD1 aligns across 11 bases. This CDR3 is built from 15 residues. The germline gives CDR1 LNHNV, CDR2 YYDKDF (reference sequence). V gave up 5 bases and J gave up 4 bases; unmatched junction bases: 7. CDR3 sequence (DNA): TGTGCCACCAGCGGGGGACAGGGGGTGATGTACGAGCAGTACTTC. This translates into CATSGGQGVMYEQYF.

V is TRBV10-3 and J is TRBJ2-7; 14 bases are a match to TRBD2. Trimming took 11 bases from V and 6 from J; bases not matched to a gene: 9. Germline CDR1 is ENHRY and CDR2 is SYGVKD. The CDR3 totals 14 residues. The CDR3 spells CASGVGLAGGEQYF. CDR3 sequence (DNA): TGTGCCTCCGGGGTAGGACTAGCGGGAGGCGAGCAGTACTTC.

The chain is built from TRBV5-5 and TRBJ1-2, with 9 nucleotides matching TRBD1. The length of the CDR3 is 14 residues. The ends lost 5 bases at V and 8 bases at J; junction bases unmatched: 10. CDR1 and CDR2 (germline): SGHKS, YYEKEE (reference sequence). The CDR3 sequence is CASRGDRDTKGYTF. For the CDR3, the DNA is TGTGCCAGCAGGGGGGACAGGGATACGAAAGGCTACACCTTC.

This chain joins TRBV30 and TRBJ2-5, with D unresolved. The germline V and J ends were trimmed by 2 bases and 5 bases, with 6 bases remaining between them. The CDR3 runs to 11 residues. Germline assignment: CDR1 GTSNPN and CDR2 SVGIG (reference sequence). The CDR3 loop is CAWSPGETQYF. CDR3 nucleotide sequence: TGTGCCTGGAGTCCTGGGGAGACCCAGTACTTC.

The table lists this clone with a count of one. V is TRBV6-1 and J is TRBJ1-2; D might be TRBD1 (5 bases). V lost 0 bases and J lost 7, with 15 bases in between. This CDR3 has 15 amino acids. Germline loops: CDR1 MNHNS, CDR2 SASEGT. CDR3 nucleotides: TGTGCCAGCAGTGAAGCGGGACTGAGAGGCGGTGGCTACACCTTC. Its translation is CASSEAGLRGGGYTF.